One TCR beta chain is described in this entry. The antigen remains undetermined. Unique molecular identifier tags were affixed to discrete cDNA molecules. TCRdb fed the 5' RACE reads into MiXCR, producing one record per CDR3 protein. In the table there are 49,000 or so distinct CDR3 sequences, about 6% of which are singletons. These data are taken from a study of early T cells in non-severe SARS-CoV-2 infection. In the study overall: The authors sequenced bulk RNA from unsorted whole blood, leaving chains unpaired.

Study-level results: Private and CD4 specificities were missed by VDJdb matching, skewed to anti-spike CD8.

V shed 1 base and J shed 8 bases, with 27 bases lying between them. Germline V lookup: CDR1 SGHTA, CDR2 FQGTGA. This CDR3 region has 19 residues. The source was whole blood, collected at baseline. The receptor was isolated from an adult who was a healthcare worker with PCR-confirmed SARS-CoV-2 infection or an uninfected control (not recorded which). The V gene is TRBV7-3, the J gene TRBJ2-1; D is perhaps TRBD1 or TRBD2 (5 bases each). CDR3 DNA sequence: TGTGCCAGCAGCTTAATACGCGGGCTGTGGGCAAGGGTGGGGCATGAGCAGTTCTTC. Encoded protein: CASSLIRGLWARVGHEQFF.